The present T cell receptor (beta chain) was sequenced within a study of OX40 agonist ivuxolimab in advanced cancers. Study-wide points: The expanded peripheral T cells' antigen specificity was not determined. Some nonresponders likewise displayed low normalized T-cell clonal expansion.

Concerning this clone itself: Its antigen remains unknown.

Sequencing was performed with immunoSEQ multiplex PCR; in TCRdb, only in-frame clones are kept and a portion is missing. The table lists over 85,000 clones, approximately 83% of them singletons, with roughly 1.5% in the top ten. CDR1 and CDR2 from the germline V gene are SGHTA and FQGTGA. The CDR3 extends over 13 amino acids. Losses at the gene ends were 5 bases for V and 6 bases for J; bases not matched to a gene: 5. Samples of blood were obtained at baseline, on cycle 4 day 1, and on cycle 7 day 1. The chain recombines TRBV7-3 with TRBJ2-3; TRBD1 agrees at 7 bases. Sequenced here: CD4+ or CD8+ T cells sorted from blood, sampled in a trial of the OX40 agonist ivuxolimab. The clonotype originates from an adult with an advanced solid tumor such as melanoma, head and neck, liver or kidney cancer. The DNA for the CDR3 is TGTGCCAGCAGCCCGACAGGGACCGATACGCAGTATTTT. Its translation is CASSPTGTDTQYF.